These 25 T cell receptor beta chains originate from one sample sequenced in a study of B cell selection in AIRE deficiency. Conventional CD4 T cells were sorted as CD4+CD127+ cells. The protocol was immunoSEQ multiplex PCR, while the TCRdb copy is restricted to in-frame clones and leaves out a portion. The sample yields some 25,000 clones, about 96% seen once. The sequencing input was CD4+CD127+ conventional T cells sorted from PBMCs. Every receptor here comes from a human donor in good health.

The CDR3, as DNA: TGCGCCAGCAACGACGGAGGAGGCACTGAAGCTTTCTTT. Translating it yields CASNDGGGTEAFF. The V call is TRBV5-1, the J call TRBJ1-1; D unresolved. The CDR3 is 13 amino acids. In germline, CDR1 is SGHRS, CDR2 YFSETQ. Trimming stripped 6 bases from V and 4 bases from J, with 13 bases between.

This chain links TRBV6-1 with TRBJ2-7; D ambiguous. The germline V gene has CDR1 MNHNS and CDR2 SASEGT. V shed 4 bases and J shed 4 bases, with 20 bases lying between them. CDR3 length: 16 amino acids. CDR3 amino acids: CASSVGFFAKIYEQYF. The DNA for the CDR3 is TGTGCCAGCAGTGTTGGCTTTTTTGCGAAAATTTACGAGCAGTACTTC.

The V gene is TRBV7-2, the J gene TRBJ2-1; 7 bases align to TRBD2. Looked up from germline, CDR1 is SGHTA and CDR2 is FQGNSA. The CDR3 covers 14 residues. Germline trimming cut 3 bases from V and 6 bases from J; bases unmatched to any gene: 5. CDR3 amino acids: CASSFNLAVNEQFF. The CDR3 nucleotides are TGTGCCAGCAGCTTTAATCTAGCGGTCAATGAGCAGTTCTTC.

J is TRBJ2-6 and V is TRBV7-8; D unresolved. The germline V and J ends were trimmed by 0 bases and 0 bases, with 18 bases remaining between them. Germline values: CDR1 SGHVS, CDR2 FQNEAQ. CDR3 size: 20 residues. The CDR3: CASSLAHAVRSDSGANVLTF. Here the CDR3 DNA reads TGTGCCAGCAGCTTAGCGCATGCAGTTCGGAGTGACTCTGGGGCCAACGTCCTGACTTTC. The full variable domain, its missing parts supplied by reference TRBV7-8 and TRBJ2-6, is GAGVSQSPRYKVAKRGQDVALRCDPISGHVSLFWYQQALGQGPEFLTYFQNEAQLDKSGLPSDRFFAERPEGSVSTLKIQRTQQEDSAVYLCASSLAHAVRSDSGANVLTFGAGSRLTVL.

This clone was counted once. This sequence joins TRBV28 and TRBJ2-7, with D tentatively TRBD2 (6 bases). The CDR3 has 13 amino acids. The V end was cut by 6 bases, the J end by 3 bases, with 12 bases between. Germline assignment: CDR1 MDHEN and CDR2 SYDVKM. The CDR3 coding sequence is TGTGCCAGCAGGAGGGACTTCGGCTACGAGCAGTACTTC. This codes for CASRRDFGYEQYF. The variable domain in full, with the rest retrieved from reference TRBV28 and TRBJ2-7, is DVKVTQSSRYLVKRTGEKVFLECVQDMDHENMFWYRQDPGLGLRLIYFSYDVKMKEKGDIPEGYSVSREKKERFSLILESASTNQTSMYLCASRRDFGYEQYFGPGTRLTVT.

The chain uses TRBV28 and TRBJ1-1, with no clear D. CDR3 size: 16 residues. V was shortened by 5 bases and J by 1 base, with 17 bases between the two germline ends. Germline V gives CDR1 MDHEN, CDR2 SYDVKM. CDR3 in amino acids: CASSHRPQMGNTEAFF. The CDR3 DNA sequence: TGTGCCAGCAGTCATCGACCACAGATGGGGAACACTGAAGCTTTCTTT.

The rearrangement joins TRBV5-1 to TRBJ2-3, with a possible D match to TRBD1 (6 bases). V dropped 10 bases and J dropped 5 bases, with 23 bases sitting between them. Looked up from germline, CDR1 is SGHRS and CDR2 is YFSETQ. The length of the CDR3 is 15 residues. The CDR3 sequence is CACRTTGFLVDTQYF. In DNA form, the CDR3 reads TGCGCCTGCCGGACGACAGGTTTTCTGGTAGATACGCAGTATTTT.

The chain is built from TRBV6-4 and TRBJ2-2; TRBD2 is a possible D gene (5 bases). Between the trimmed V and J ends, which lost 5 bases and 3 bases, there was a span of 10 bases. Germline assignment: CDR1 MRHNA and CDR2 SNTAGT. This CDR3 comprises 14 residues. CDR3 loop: CASSREKDTGELFF. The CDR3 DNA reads TGTGCCAGCAGTAGGGAGAAGGACACCGGGGAGCTGTTTTTT.

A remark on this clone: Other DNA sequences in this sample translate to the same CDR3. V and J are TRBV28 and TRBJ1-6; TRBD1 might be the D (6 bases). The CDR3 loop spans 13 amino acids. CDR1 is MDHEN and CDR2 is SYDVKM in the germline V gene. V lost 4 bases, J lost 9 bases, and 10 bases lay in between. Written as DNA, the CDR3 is TGTGCCAGCAGTTCAGGGGCAAGTTCACCCCTCCACTTT. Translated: CASSSGASSPLHF. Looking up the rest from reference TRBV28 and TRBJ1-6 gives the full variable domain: DVKVTQSSRYLVKRTGEKVFLECVQDMDHENMFWYRQDPGLGLRLIYFSYDVKMKEKGDIPEGYSVSREKKERFSLILESASTNQTSMYLCASSSGASSPLHFGNGTRLTVT.

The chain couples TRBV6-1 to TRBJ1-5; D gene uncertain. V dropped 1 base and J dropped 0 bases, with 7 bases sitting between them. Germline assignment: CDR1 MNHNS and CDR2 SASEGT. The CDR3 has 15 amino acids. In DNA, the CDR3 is TGTGCCAGCAGTGAAGGGAGTTATAGCAATCAGCCCCAGCATTTT. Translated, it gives CASSEGSYSNQPQHF.

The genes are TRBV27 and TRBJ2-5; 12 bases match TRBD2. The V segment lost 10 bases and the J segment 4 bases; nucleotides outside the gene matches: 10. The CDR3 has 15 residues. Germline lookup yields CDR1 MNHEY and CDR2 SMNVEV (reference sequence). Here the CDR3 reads CATMRLAGGRETQYF. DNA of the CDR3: TGTGCCACCATGCGGCTAGCGGGAGGGAGAGAGACCCAGTACTTC.

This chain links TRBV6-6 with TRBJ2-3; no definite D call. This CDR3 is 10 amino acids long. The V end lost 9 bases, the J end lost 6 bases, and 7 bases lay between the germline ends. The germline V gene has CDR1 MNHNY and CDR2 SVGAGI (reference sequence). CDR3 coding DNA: TGTGCCAGTAAAAAGGATACGCAGTATTTT. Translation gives CASKKDTQYF.

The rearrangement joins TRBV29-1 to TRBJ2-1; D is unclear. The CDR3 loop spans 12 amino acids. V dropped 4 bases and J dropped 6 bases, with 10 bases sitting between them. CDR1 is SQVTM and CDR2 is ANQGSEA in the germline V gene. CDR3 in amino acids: CSVALGSNEQFF. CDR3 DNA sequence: TGCAGCGTTGCGCTGGGAAGCAATGAGCAGTTCTTC.

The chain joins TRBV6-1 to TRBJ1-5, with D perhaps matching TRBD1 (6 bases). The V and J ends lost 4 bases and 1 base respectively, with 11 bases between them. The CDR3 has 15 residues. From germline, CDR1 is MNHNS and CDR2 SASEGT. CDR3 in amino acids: CASSAGATSNQPQHF. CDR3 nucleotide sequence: TGTGCCAGCAGTGCGGGGGCAACCAGCAATCAGCCCCAGCATTTT.

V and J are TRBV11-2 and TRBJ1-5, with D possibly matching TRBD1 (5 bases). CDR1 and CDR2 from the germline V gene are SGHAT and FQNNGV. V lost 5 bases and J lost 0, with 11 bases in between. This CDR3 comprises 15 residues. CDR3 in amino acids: CASSTRQNSNQPQHF. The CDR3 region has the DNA TGTGCCAGCAGCACCCGACAGAATAGCAATCAGCCCCAGCATTTT.

The CDR3, as DNA: TGTGCCAGCAGTTTAGCACAGAGGAATGAAAAACTGTTTTTT. It yields the protein CASSLAQRNEKLFF. The chain joins TRBV28 to TRBJ1-4; no reliable D call. CDR1 MDHEN and CDR2 SYDVKM come from the germline V gene. This CDR3 is 14 amino acids long. V lost 2 bases, J lost 5 bases, and 9 bases lay in between.

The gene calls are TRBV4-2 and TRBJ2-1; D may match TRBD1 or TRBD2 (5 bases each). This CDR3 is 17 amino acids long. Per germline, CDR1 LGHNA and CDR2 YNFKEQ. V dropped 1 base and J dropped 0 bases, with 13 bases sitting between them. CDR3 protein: CASSQVGTGNSYNEQFF. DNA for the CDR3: TGTGCCAGCAGCCAAGTCGGGACGGGAAACTCCTACAATGAGCAGTTCTTC.

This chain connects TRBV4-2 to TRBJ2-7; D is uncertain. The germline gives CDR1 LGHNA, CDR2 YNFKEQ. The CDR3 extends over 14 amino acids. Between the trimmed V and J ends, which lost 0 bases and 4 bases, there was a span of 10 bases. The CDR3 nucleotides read TGTGCCAGCAGCCAAGATCTCACGGCTTACGAGCAGTACTTC. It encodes CASSQDLTAYEQYF.

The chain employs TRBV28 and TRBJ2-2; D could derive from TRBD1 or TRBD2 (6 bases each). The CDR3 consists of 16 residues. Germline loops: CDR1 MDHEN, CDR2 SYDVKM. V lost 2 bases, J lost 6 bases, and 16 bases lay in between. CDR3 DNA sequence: TGTGCCAGCAGTTTAGTGGGGGGCGCAAACCCCGGGGAGCTGTTTTTT. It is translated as CASSLVGGANPGELFF.

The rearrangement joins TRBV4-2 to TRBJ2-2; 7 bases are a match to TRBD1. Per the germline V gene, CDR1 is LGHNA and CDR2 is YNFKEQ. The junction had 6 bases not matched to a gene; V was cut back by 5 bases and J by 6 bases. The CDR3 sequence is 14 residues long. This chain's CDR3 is CASSGRQGAGELFF. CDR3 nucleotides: TGTGCCAGCAGCGGACGACAGGGCGCCGGGGAGCTGTTTTTT.

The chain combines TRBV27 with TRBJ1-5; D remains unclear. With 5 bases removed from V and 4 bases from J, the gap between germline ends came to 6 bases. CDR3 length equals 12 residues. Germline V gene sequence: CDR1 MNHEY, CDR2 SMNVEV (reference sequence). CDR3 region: CASSTQNQPQHF. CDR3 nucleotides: TGTGCCAGCAGTACACAAAATCAGCCCCAGCATTTT.

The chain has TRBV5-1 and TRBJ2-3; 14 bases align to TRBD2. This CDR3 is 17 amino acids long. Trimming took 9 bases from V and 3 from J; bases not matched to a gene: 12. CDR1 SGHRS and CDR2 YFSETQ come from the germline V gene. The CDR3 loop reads CATSGTSGSGGTDTQYF. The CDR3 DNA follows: TGCGCCACCTCCGGGACTAGCGGGAGTGGGGGGACAGATACGCAGTATTTT. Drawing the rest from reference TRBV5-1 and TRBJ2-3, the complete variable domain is KAGVTQTPRYLIKTRGQQVTLSCSPISGHRSVSWYQQTPGQGLQFLFEYFSETQRNKGNFPGRFSGRQFSNSRSEMNVSTLELGDSALYLCATSGTSGSGGTDTQYFGPGTRLTVL.

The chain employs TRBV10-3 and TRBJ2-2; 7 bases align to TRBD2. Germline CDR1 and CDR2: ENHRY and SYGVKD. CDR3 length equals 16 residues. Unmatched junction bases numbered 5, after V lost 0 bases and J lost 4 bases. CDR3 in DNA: TGTGCCATCAGTGAGTCGGGAGGGAGGGGCACCGGGGAGCTGTTTTTT. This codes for CAISESGGRGTGELFF.

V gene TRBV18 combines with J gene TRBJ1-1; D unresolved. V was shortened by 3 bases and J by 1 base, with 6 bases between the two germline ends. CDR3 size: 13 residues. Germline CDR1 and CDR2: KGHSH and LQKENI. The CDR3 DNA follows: TGTGCCAGCTCACCCGGGCCGAACACTGAAGCTTTCTTT. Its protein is CASSPGPNTEAFF.

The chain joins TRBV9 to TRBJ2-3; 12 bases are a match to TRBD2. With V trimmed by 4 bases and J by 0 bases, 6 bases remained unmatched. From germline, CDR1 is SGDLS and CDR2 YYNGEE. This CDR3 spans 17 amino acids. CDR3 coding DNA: TGTGCCAGCAGCCCGACTAGCGGGAGTGTTAGCACAGATACGCAGTATTTT. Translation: CASSPTSGSVSTDTQYF.